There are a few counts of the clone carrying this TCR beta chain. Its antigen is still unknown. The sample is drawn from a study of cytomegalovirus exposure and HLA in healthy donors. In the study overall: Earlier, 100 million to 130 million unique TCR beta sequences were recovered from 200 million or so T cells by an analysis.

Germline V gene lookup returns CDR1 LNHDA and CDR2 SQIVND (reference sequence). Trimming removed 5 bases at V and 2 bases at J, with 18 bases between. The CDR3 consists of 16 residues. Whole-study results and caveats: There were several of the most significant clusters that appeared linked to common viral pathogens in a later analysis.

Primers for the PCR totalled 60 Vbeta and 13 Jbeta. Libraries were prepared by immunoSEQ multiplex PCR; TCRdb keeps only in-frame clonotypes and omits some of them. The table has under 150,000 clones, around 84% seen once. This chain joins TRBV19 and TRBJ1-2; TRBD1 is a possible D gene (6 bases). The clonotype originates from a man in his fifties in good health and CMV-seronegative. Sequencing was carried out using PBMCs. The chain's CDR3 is CASSPRPGHTNYGYTF. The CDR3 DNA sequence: TGTGCCAGTAGTCCTAGACCGGGACATACGAACTATGGCTACACCTTC.